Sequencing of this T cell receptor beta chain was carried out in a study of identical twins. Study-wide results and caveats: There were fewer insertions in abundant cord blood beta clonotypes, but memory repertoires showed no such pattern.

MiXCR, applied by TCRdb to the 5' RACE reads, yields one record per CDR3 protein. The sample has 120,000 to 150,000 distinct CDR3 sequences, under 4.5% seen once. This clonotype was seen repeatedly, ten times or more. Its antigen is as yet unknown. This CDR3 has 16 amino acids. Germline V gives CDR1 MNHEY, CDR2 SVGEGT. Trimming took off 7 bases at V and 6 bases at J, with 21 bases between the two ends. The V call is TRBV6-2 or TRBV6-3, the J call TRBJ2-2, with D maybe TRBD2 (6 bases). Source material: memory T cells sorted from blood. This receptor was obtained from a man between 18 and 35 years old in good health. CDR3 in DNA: TGTGCCAGCATCGGAAGGGTAGCGAGGAGGGCCGGGGAGCTGTTTTTT. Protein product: CASIGRVARRAGELFF.